The 24 T cell receptor beta chains given below trace back to one sample, sequenced in a study of T cell responses to AZD1222 COVID-19 vaccine. Sequenced by immunoSEQ multiplex PCR; TCRdb stores in-frame clones only, minus some. The data hold some 120,000 clones, with about 88% observed a single time. The sample consisted of peripheral blood, taken on day 0 of AZD1222 vaccination. These TCRs come from an adult in good health.

The chain joins TRBV29-1 to TRBJ2-7; 10 bases fit TRBD1. The V and J ends lost 6 bases and 6 bases, in that order; junction bases with no gene match: 5. CDR1 is SQVTM, CDR2 ANQGSEA, per germline. The CDR3 contains 12 residues. CDR3: CSVGGQGIEQYF. CDR3 sequence (DNA): TGCAGCGTCGGGGGACAGGGGATCGAGCAGTACTTC.

The table lists this clone with a count of one. CDR3 DNA: TGCGCCAGCAGCTGGTCCGGACTAGCGGGGGGCGTGGATACGCAGTATTTT. Translated: CASSWSGLAGGVDTQYF. V is TRBV5-1 and J is TRBJ2-3, with 14 bases matching TRBD2. Looked up from germline, CDR1 is SGHRS and CDR2 is YFSETQ. With 3 bases clipped from V and 6 bases from J, the junction kept 9 bases outside the gene matches. The length of the CDR3 is 17 residues.

The J gene is TRBJ1-6, the V gene TRBV6-5; 7 bases match TRBD1. The junction had 6 bases not matched to a gene; V was cut back by 10 bases and J by 6 bases. CDR1 and CDR2 (germline): MNHEY, SVGAGI. This CDR3 contains 13 residues. As DNA, the CDR3 is TGTGCCACTCAGACAGGGATTAATTCACCCCTCCACTTT. This encodes CATQTGINSPLHF.

CDR3 amino acids: CATSRQGTQETQYF. DNA of the CDR3: TGTGCCACCAGCAGACAGGGTACCCAAGAGACCCAGTACTTC. The chain couples TRBV15 to TRBJ2-5; tentative D call: TRBD1 (5 bases). The germline gives CDR1 LNHNV, CDR2 YYDKDF (reference sequence). V was clipped by 2 bases and J by 1 base, with 8 bases between them. The CDR3 spans 14 residues.

The J gene is TRBJ2-1, the V gene TRBV6-5, with 8 bases that match TRBD2. The junction had 6 bases not matched to a gene; V was cut back by 6 bases and J by 5 bases. This CDR3 has 14 residues. Germline V lookup: CDR1 MNHEY, CDR2 SVGAGI. This CDR3 reads CASRGLELNNEQFF. CDR3 nucleotide sequence: TGTGCCAGCAGGGGACTAGAGTTGAACAATGAGCAGTTCTTC.

This clone was found once. The chain joins TRBV6-1 to TRBJ1-6, with D uncertain. The germline V and J ends were trimmed by 1 base and 7 bases, with 14 bases remaining between them. Germline CDR1 is MNHNS and CDR2 is SASEGT. This CDR3 is built from 16 residues. In DNA form, the CDR3 reads TGTGCCAGCAGTGAAGTGGTGGGCTCGGGAAATTCACCCCTCCACTTT. Residues: CASSEVVGSGNSPLHF.

Only one count was recorded for this clone. This sequence joins TRBV2 and TRBJ1-3, with D possibly matching TRBD1 (6 bases). The V gene's germline CDR1 is SNHLY and CDR2 FYNNEI. This CDR3 spans 13 amino acids. V shed 10 bases and J shed 2 bases, with 12 bases lying between them. The CDR3 here is CATTDSPGNTIYF. Written as DNA, the CDR3 is TGTGCCACTACGGACAGCCCTGGAAACACCATATATTTT.

V is TRBV25-1 and J is TRBJ2-2; D is undetermined. The CDR3 spans 14 residues. The germline V gene encodes CDR1 MGHDK and CDR2 SYGVNS. The V end was cut by 6 bases, the J end by 1 base, with 9 bases between. The DNA of the CDR3 is TGTGCCAGCAGGAAAGACGGGAACACCGGGGAGCTGTTTTTT. This sequence encodes CASRKDGNTGELFF. The variable domain in full, with the rest retrieved from reference TRBV25-1 and TRBJ2-2, is EADIYQTPRYLVIGTGKKITLECSQTMGHDKMYWYQQDPGMELHLIHYSYGVNSTEKGDLSSESTVSRIRTEHFPLTLESARPSHTSQYLCASRKDGNTGELFFGEGSRLTVL.

The genes are TRBV7-9 and TRBJ2-2; D is perhaps TRBD1 (5 bases). Germline loops: CDR1 SEHNR, CDR2 FQNEAQ (reference sequence). Trimming shortened V by 1 base and J by 0 bases, and 9 bases separated the two germline ends. The CDR3 is 16 amino acids. CDR3 amino acids: CASSLVMGPNTGELFF. The DNA for the CDR3 is TGTGCCAGCAGCTTAGTAATGGGGCCGAACACCGGGGAGCTGTTTTTT. Full variable domain (rest looked up from reference TRBV7-9 and TRBJ2-2): DTGVSQNPRHKITKRGQNVTFRCDPISEHNRLYWYRQTLGQGPEFLTYFQNEAQLEKSRLLSDRFSAERPKGSFSTLEIQRTEQGDSAMYLCASSLVMGPNTGELFFGEGSRLTVL.

The chain recombines TRBV11-2 with TRBJ1-3; D is unclear. CDR3 length: 11 residues. CDR1 is SGHAT, CDR2 FQNNGV, per germline. V was shortened by 7 bases and J by 3 bases, with 4 bases between the two germline ends. The CDR3 is CASTLGNTIYF. The CDR3 nucleotides read TGTGCCAGCACCCTTGGAAACACCATATATTTT.

The rearrangement links TRBV12-2 to TRBJ1-1. TRBV12-2 is a documented pseudogene. The CDR3 loop spans 16 amino acids. In DNA form, the CDR3 reads TGTGCAAGTCGCTTAGGTGTTGGACTGATGAACACTGAAGCTTTCTTT. Protein sequence: CASRLGVGLMNTEAFF.

The chain recombines TRBV5-1 with TRBJ1-2, with D perhaps TRBD1 (6 bases). The V end lost 0 bases, the J end lost 4 bases, and 10 bases lay between the germline ends. This CDR3 region has 14 residues. The germline V gene has CDR1 SGHRS and CDR2 YFSETQ. CDR3 residues: CASSLEGEVYGYTF. CDR3 nucleotides: TGCGCCAGCAGCTTGGAGGGGGAGGTCTATGGCTACACCTTC.

The J gene is TRBJ1-1, the V gene TRBV7-2; the D is unclear. V was cut by 5 bases and J by 2 bases, with 12 bases left in between. The CDR3 loop spans 14 amino acids. Germline V gene lookup returns CDR1 SGHTA and CDR2 FQGNSA. The CDR3, as DNA: TGTGCCAGCAGCCCTGTTCGGCGAAACACTGAAGCTTTCTTT. It codes for CASSPVRRNTEAFF.

The chain is built from TRBV7-2 and TRBJ1-5; TRBD1 matches 7 bases. The CDR3 spans 13 residues. Looked up from germline, CDR1 is SGHTA and CDR2 is FQGNSA. The J segment lost 5 bases and the V segment lost 4 bases, leaving 2 bases of the junction unmatched. The CDR3 DNA reads TGTGCCAGCAGCTCCCAGGGGGATCAGCCCCAGCATTTT. It is translated as CASSSQGDQPQHF.

The genes are TRBV7-2 and TRBJ1-1; 11 nucleotides agree with TRBD1. The CDR3 totals 15 residues. Unmatched junction bases numbered 7, after V lost 5 bases and J lost 5 bases. Germline loops: CDR1 SGHTA, CDR2 FQGNSA. The CDR3 spells CASSIYGQGATEAFF. CDR3 in DNA: TGTGCCAGCAGCATATACGGACAGGGGGCTACTGAAGCTTTCTTT.

The chain's CDR3 is CASSSGGQNTGELFF. The CDR3 bases are TGTGCCAGCAGTTCAGGGGGACAGAACACCGGGGAGCTGTTTTTT. The gene calls are TRBV6-5 and TRBJ2-2; 7 positions match TRBD1. Germline-derived CDR1 and CDR2 are MNHEY and SVGAGI. V lost 4 bases, J lost 1 base, and 3 bases stayed unmatched. There are 15 residues in the CDR3.

V and J are TRBV6-1 and TRBJ2-1; 9 bases fit TRBD2. CDR1 and CDR2 from the germline V gene are MNHNS and SASEGT. The CDR3 sequence is 15 residues long. Germline trimming cut 3 bases from V and 2 bases from J; bases unmatched to any gene: 2. CDR3 sequence reads: CASSERGGPYNEQFF. The CDR3 DNA reads as TGTGCCAGCAGTGAGCGGGGGGGTCCCTACAATGAGCAGTTCTTC.

This chain joins TRBV3-1 (or the pseudogene TRBV3-2) and TRBJ1-6; 12 bases match TRBD1. Germline CDR1 LGHDT, CDR2 YNNKEL (reference sequence). CDR3 size: 16 residues. V dropped 1 base and J dropped 7; count of bases not matched to a gene: 2. The CDR3 loop is CASSQVGTGGNSPLHF. The CDR3 DNA reads as TGTGCCAGCAGCCAAGTTGGGACAGGGGGCAATTCACCCCTCCACTTT.

V is TRBV7-6 and J is TRBJ1-3; D call uncertain. Germline V gene lookup returns CDR1 SGHVS and CDR2 FNYEAQ. CDR3 length: 12 residues. Between the trimmed V and J ends, which lost 6 bases and 4 bases, there was a span of 7 bases. Written as DNA, the CDR3 is TGTGCCAGCAGTACGGGGGGAAACACCATATATTTT. Encoded protein: CASSTGGNTIYF.

The chain carries TRBV9 and TRBJ1-6, with D unresolved. The CDR3 sequence is 15 residues long. The germline V and J ends were trimmed by 2 bases and 5 bases, with 11 bases remaining between them. Germline lookup yields CDR1 SGDLS and CDR2 YYNGEE. Here the CDR3 DNA reads TGTGCCAGCAGCGTCCTAGGGCTGAATAATTCACCCCTCCACTTT. It codes for CASSVLGLNNSPLHF.

This chain uses TRBV7-9 with TRBJ1-1; D remains ambiguous. CDR1 is SEHNR, CDR2 FQNEAQ, per germline (reference sequence). The CDR3 runs 13 residues. V shed 6 bases and J shed 1 base, with 9 bases lying between them. The CDR3 region has the DNA TGTGCCAGCAGATCAACAGAGAACACTGAAGCTTTCTTT. This translates into CASRSTENTEAFF.

The rearrangement joins TRBV18 to TRBJ1-1; possible D gene TRBD1, 5 bases. The CDR3 runs to 14 residues. Trimming took off 3 bases at V and 1 base at J, with 9 bases between the two ends. CDR1 KGHSH and CDR2 LQKENI come from the germline V gene. Written as DNA, the CDR3 is TGTGCCAGCTCACCCGGGACGGAGAACACTGAAGCTTTCTTT. This translates into CASSPGTENTEAFF.

The chain has TRBV6-5 and TRBJ1-3, with a possible D match to TRBD1 (6 bases). Looked up from germline, CDR1 is MNHEY and CDR2 is SVGAGI. V was pared by 2 bases and J by 0 bases, with 8 bases between. The CDR3 is 15 amino acids. The CDR3 sequence: CASSYDRNSGNTIYF. The CDR3 DNA reads TGTGCCAGCAGTTACGACAGGAACTCTGGAAACACCATATATTTT.

The rearrangement links TRBV2 to TRBJ1-4; TRBD1 aligns across 8 bases. J lost 8 bases, V lost 0 bases, and 5 bases had no gene match. Germline V lookup: CDR1 SNHLY, CDR2 FYNNEI. CDR3 length: 15 residues. The DNA of the CDR3 is TGTGCCAGCAGTGAAGCGACAGGGGTCATCGAAAAACTGTTTTTT. Amino acids: CASSEATGVIEKLFF.